Listed here are 23 T cell receptor beta chains from one sample, sequenced in a study of control samples from healthy donors and cancer patients. Clones were read by immunoSEQ multiplex PCR, and TCRdb kept only the in-frame ones, dropping some. Among approximately 74,000 clones listed, 94% were seen once. Input material: blood. These receptor sequences come from a woman between 25 and 40 years old in good health.

This clone appeared a single time. The rearrangement joins TRBV6-5 to TRBJ2-5, with D possibly being TRBD1 or TRBD2 (5 bases each). The germline V and J ends were trimmed by 4 bases and 4 bases, with 13 bases remaining between them. Germline CDR1 reads MNHEY; CDR2 reads SVGAGI. This CDR3 is 14 amino acids long. The CDR3 bases are TGTGCCAGCAGTTCATGGGGGAGTGGAGAGACCCAGTACTTC. Translating gives CASSSWGSGETQYF.

The table lists this clone with a count of one. The chain recombines TRBV19 with TRBJ2-3; 7 bases map to TRBD2. This CDR3 has 14 amino acids. Germline-derived CDR1 and CDR2 are LNHDA and SQIVND (reference sequence). Germline trimming cut 7 bases from V and 1 base from J; bases unmatched to any gene: 5. The CDR3 DNA reads as TGTGCCAGTAAGAATCTAGCGGGCACAGATACGCAGTATTTT. It translates to CASKNLAGTDTQYF.

The chain has TRBV28 and TRBJ1-4, with D perhaps matching TRBD1 (6 bases). The germline V and J ends were trimmed by 8 bases and 2 bases, with 9 bases remaining between them. The germline V gene encodes CDR1 MDHEN and CDR2 SYDVKM. The CDR3 has 13 amino acids. Here the CDR3 reads CASQGSTNEKLFF. In nucleotides, the CDR3 is TGTGCCAGCCAGGGGTCGACTAATGAAAAACTGTTTTTT. The whole variable domain, filled in from reference TRBV28 and TRBJ1-4, reads DVKVTQSSRYLVKRTGEKVFLECVQDMDHENMFWYRQDPGLGLRLIYFSYDVKMKEKGDIPEGYSVSREKKERFSLILESASTNQTSMYLCASQGSTNEKLFFGSGTQLSVL.

The V gene is TRBV15, the J gene TRBJ1-2, with a weak D call TRBD1 (6 bases). Trimming removed 1 base from V and 2 bases from J, with 8 bases in between. The germline V gene has CDR1 LNHNV and CDR2 YYDKDF (reference sequence). This CDR3 contains 14 residues. The CDR3 region is CATSRGRGNYGYTF. The CDR3 DNA is TGTGCCACCAGCAGAGGCAGGGGAAACTATGGCTACACCTTC. Variable domain in full (rest from reference TRBV15 and TRBJ1-2): DAMVIQNPRYQVTQFGKPVTLSCSQTLNHNVMYWYQQKSSQAPKLLFHYYDKDFNNEADTPDNFQSRRPNTSFCFLDIRSPGLGDTAMYLCATSRGRGNYGYTFGSGTRLTVV.

This sequence joins TRBV6-5 and TRBJ2-2; the D is unclear. Germline V CDR1 and CDR2: MNHEY, SVGAGI. V was pared by 6 bases and J by 4 bases, with 9 bases between. CDR3 length equals 13 residues. CDR3 sequence (DNA): TGTGCCAGCAGAGTGACAAGCACCGGGGAGCTGTTTTTT. Protein product: CASRVTSTGELFF.

The V and J genes are TRBV25-1 and TRBJ2-2; D is ambiguous. The CDR3 runs to 12 residues. Germline lookup yields CDR1 MGHDK and CDR2 SYGVNS. V dropped 7 bases and J dropped 2 bases, with 5 bases sitting between them. CDR3 protein: CASIRNTGELFF. CDR3 nucleotides: TGTGCCAGCATACGAAACACCGGGGAGCTGTTTTTT.

This chain connects TRBV7-3 to TRBJ2-5, with D perhaps TRBD2 (5 bases). Germline CDR1 and CDR2: SGHTA and FQGTGA. The CDR3 runs to 14 residues. V lost 0 bases to trimming and J lost 1 base, with 6 bases between them. The CDR3 sequence: CASSLTAAQETQYF. The DNA of the CDR3 is TGTGCCAGCAGCTTAACAGCGGCCCAAGAGACCCAGTACTTC.

The V and J genes are TRBV5-6 and TRBJ1-5; possible D gene TRBD1, 5 bases. V was shortened by 5 bases and J by 6 bases, with 18 bases between the two germline ends. Germline CDR1 SGHDT, CDR2 YYEEEE. This CDR3 comprises 15 residues. The CDR3 loop is CASSQRYRFGQPQHF. CDR3 sequence (DNA): TGTGCCAGCAGTCAAAGATACAGGTTTGGTCAGCCCCAGCATTTT.

This chain uses TRBV6-5 with TRBJ2-7; 8 positions match TRBD1. The V gene's germline CDR1 is MNHEY and CDR2 SVGAGI. J gave up 6 bases and V 2 bases, and 9 bases lay outside the gene matches. This CDR3 has 15 amino acids. CDR3 nucleotide sequence: TGTGCCAGCAGTTACGAAGGACAGGGAAGAGGCGAGCAGTACTTC. It codes for CASSYEGQGRGEQYF.

V and J are TRBV12-3 or TRBV12-4 and TRBJ1-5; D call uncertain. This CDR3 region has 13 residues. Between the trimmed V and J ends, which lost 5 bases and 4 bases, there was a span of 9 bases. The CDR3 DNA reads as TGTGCCAGCAGTCGTGTCTTAAATCAGCCCCAGCATTTT. Its protein is CASSRVLNQPQHF.

The chain joins TRBV5-5 to TRBJ2-5, with D uncertain. The length of the CDR3 is 15 residues. Trimming pared 4 bases from V and 2 bases from J, leaving 15 bases between. CDR1 and CDR2 from the germline V gene are SGHKS and YYEKEE (reference sequence). The CDR3, as DNA: TGTGCCAGCAGCGCCCCCCCAAGGCTACAAGAGACCCAGTACTTC. This encodes CASSAPPRLQETQYF.

V gene TRBV6-4 combines with J gene TRBJ1-1; no firm D call. The V end was cut by 7 bases, the J end by 5 bases, with 20 bases between. CDR1 and CDR2 (germline): MRHNA, SNTAGT. The CDR3 totals 15 residues. As DNA, the CDR3 is TGTGCCAGCAAGTTTACTGAGGGATCTACAACTGAAGCTTTCTTT. This encodes CASKFTEGSTTEAFF.

Details on this clone: Within the sample, other DNA sequences also encode this same CDR3. The CDR3 loop is CAISEQGSGNTIYF. In DNA form, the CDR3 reads TGTGCCATCAGTGAACAGGGCTCTGGAAACACCATATATTTT. The gene calls are TRBV10-3 and TRBJ1-3; D possibly corresponds to TRBD1 (6 bases). The CDR3 totals 14 residues. Germline V gene lookup returns CDR1 ENHRY and CDR2 SYGVKD. V was cut by 3 bases and J by 0 bases, with 6 bases left in between.

J is TRBJ2-1 and V is TRBV5-1; D is uncertain. This CDR3 region has 14 residues. V was pared by 0 bases and J by 3 bases, with 7 bases between. Germline V gene data show CDR1 as SGHRS and CDR2 as YFSETQ. The CDR3 DNA sequence: TGCGCCAGCAGCTTGGAAAACAACTACAATGAGCAGTTCTTC. This sequence encodes CASSLENNYNEQFF.

V and J are TRBV13 and TRBJ2-3; 9 nucleotides agree with TRBD2. V trimming: 2 bases; J trimming: 2 bases; junction bases outside the gene matches: 2. The CDR3 consists of 15 residues. Germline loops: CDR1 PRHDT, CDR2 FYEKMQ (reference sequence). The CDR3, as DNA: TGTGCCAGCAGCTTACAGCGGGGGGTCACAGATACGCAGTATTTT. This translates into CASSLQRGVTDTQYF.

The chain is built from TRBV12-3 or TRBV12-4 and TRBJ2-1; possible D gene TRBD2, 5 bases. Trimming stripped 5 bases from V and 8 bases from J, with 10 bases between. The length of the CDR3 is 12 residues. In DNA, the CDR3 is TGTGCCAGCAGTCCACTAGTCGATGAGCAGTTCTTC. Amino acid sequence: CASSPLVDEQFF.

The rearrangement links TRBV28 to TRBJ1-1; no reliable D call. The V gene's germline CDR1 is MDHEN and CDR2 SYDVKM. Trimming took 5 bases from V and 2 from J, leaving 12 bases between them. The CDR3 covers 14 residues. Written as DNA, the CDR3 is TGTGCCAGCAGTCTGTGGACGGCTAACACTGAAGCTTTCTTT. Its translation is CASSLWTANTEAFF. The variable domain in full, completed from reference TRBV28 and TRBJ1-1, reads DVKVTQSSRYLVKRTGEKVFLECVQDMDHENMFWYRQDPGLGLRLIYFSYDVKMKEKGDIPEGYSVSREKKERFSLILESASTNQTSMYLCASSLWTANTEAFFGQGTRLTVV.

This chain joins TRBV30 and TRBJ2-3; 7 positions match TRBD2. The CDR3 consists of 15 residues. Per germline, CDR1 GTSNPN and CDR2 SVGIG (reference sequence). V gave up 0 bases and J gave up 4 bases; unmatched junction bases: 7. For the CDR3, the DNA is TGTGCCTGGAGTGTGCGGGGGAGGTTGGCAGATACGCAGTATTTT. This translates into CAWSVRGRLADTQYF. Complete variable domain (other parts from reference TRBV30 and TRBJ2-3): SQTIHQWPATLVQPVGSPLSLECTVEGTSNPNLYWYRQAAGRGLQLLFYSVGIGQISSEVPQNLSASRPQDRQFILSSKKLLLSDSGFYLCAWSVRGRLADTQYFGPGTRLTVL.

As for this clone: This sample also contains other DNA sequences that code for the same CDR3. The chain couples TRBV9 to TRBJ1-1; D may be TRBD1 (6 bases). This CDR3 has 16 amino acids. Per germline, CDR1 SGDLS and CDR2 YYNGEE. V was cut by 3 bases and J by 4 bases, with 19 bases left in between. CDR3 in DNA: TGTGCCAGCAGCGCCTTAACAGGGAAAGTGACCACTGAAGCTTTCTTT. Residues: CASSALTGKVTTEAFF.

With regard to this clone: Other DNA sequences within the sample encode an identical CDR3. The chain is built from TRBV27 and TRBJ1-4; D may be TRBD1 (5 bases). Germline V CDR1 and CDR2: MNHEY, SMNVEV (reference sequence). The CDR3 covers 13 residues. V gave up 5 bases and J gave up 8 bases, with 12 bases separating them. This CDR3 is CASSLRGGEKLFF. As DNA, the CDR3 is TGTGCCAGCAGTCTTCGGGGGGGAGAAAAACTGTTTTTT.

The chain joins TRBV5-5 to TRBJ2-3, with a possible D match to TRBD2 (6 bases). The germline CDR1 and CDR2 sequences are SGHKS and YYEKEE (reference sequence). This CDR3 has 12 amino acids. Trimming cost V 8 bases and J 4 bases, with 11 bases left between them. Written as DNA, the CDR3 is TGTGCCAGTCGACTAGATCCAGATACGCAGTATTTT. This codes for CASRLDPDTQYF.

CDR3 nucleotide sequence: TGTGCCAGCAGGGAGACAGGGCCCAATGAGCAGTTCTTC. This encodes CASRETGPNEQFF. This rearrangement joins TRBV11-1 to TRBJ2-1, with 7 bases lining up with TRBD1. Germline CDR1 is SGHAT and CDR2 is FQDESV (reference sequence). CDR3 size: 13 residues. V lost 6 bases and J lost 6; bases outside the gene matches: 5.

The chain joins TRBV10-3 to TRBJ2-3; 9 bases align to TRBD2. Germline-derived CDR1 and CDR2 are ENHRY and SYGVKD. Trimming at V came to 3 bases and at J to 4 bases, leaving 8 bases not matched to a gene. The CDR3 has 16 amino acids. DNA for the CDR3: TGTGCCATCAGTGAATCTAGCGGGGTCGTATCAGATACGCAGTATTTT. It translates to CAISESSGVVSDTQYF.